These 2 T cell receptor beta chains share one sample of origin, sequenced in a study of T cell repertoires in cytomegalovirus infection. MiXCR was run by TCRdb on the reads, yielding one entry per CDR3 protein. Here the sample spans roughly 320,000 distinct CDR3 sequences, around 9.5% being singletons. The sample comprised PBMCs. The origin of the receptors is a human donor in good health (CMV status not recorded). Some clones in this sample may be carry-over from other donors' samples.

This clonotype was counted at least ten times. The V gene is TRBV7-2, the J gene TRBJ2-1, with 8 bases fitting TRBD1. There are 14 residues in the CDR3. Trimming cost V 11 bases and J 6 bases; bases outside gene matches: 12. Germline V CDR1 and CDR2: SGHTA, FQGNSA. The CDR3 loop is CAGSQGARSNEQFF. The CDR3 coding sequence is TGTGCCGGGTCTCAGGGGGCCAGATCCAATGAGCAGTTCTTC.

Concerning this clonotype: The junction differs from germline at one of its ends, possibly a read error. This chain joins TRBV11-2 and TRBJ2-4, with a weak D call TRBD2 (6 bases). Germline CDR1 SGHAT, CDR2 FQNNGV. The CDR3 runs to 19 residues. CDR3 sequence: CASSLGYQRVGRAKNMQYF. The CDR3 DNA reads TGTGCCAGCAGCTTAGGCTACCAGCGGGTAGGAAGAGCCAAAAACATGCAGTACTTC. The full variable domain, in which reference TRBV11-2 and TRBJ2-4 provide the parts outside the CDR3, is EAGVAQSPRYKIIEKRQSVAFWCNPISGHATLYWYQQILGQGPKLLIQFQNNGVVDDSQLPKDRFSAERLKGVDSTLKIQPAKLEDSAVYLCASSLGYQRVGRAKNMQYFGAGTRLSVL.